The clone carrying this TCR beta chain was recorded once. Its antigen is still unknown. These data belong to a study of T cell responses to AZD1222 COVID-19 vaccine. Study at large: Second-dose timings of about 4 or about 12 weeks were pooled.

General study points: Repertoires were collected only later (after the peak T cell response had occurred). Baseline testing showed seropositivity in only a handful of AZD1222 recipients. Compared with day 0, the breadth and depth of the Spike-specific TCR repertoire rose significantly after two doses of AZD1222.

J lost 6 bases, V lost 0 bases, and 7 bases had no gene match. The CDR3 loop spans 16 amino acids. CDR1 MNHEY and CDR2 SVGEGT come from the germline V gene. Profiling relied on immunoSEQ multiplex PCR, and the TCRdb table lists in-frame clones only, not all of them. The top ten hold approximately 22% of the sample, which has 90,000 to 120,000 clones, under 95% seen once. The clonotype originates from an adult in good health. The chain links TRBV6-2 or TRBV6-3 to TRBJ2-7, with TRBD2 identical over 11 bases. Material: peripheral blood, obtained on day 0 of AZD1222 vaccination. As DNA, the CDR3 is TGTGCCAGCAGTTACTCGAAATCACTAGCGGGGGCCGAGCAGTACTTC. Translating gives CASSYSKSLAGAEQYF.